The 10 T cell receptor beta chains below all came from one sample that was sequenced in a study of blood T cell repertoires in COVID-19. Assay used: immunoSEQ multiplex PCR; TCRdb lists only in-frame clones, some missing. This table holds hundreds of thousands of clones, 83% found once. Specimen: peripheral blood. The receptor set was obtained from a woman aged 40-49 years with active or convalescent COVID-19.

The gene calls are TRBV9 and TRBJ2-2; 7 positions agree with TRBD2. Per the germline V gene, CDR1 is SGDLS and CDR2 is YYNGEE. Trimming took 0 bases from V and 4 from J; bases not matched to a gene: 12. The CDR3 covers 18 residues. For the CDR3, the DNA is TGTGCCAGCAGCGTAGCTGGTGGTTTGGGACTAACCACCGGGGAGCTGTTTTTT. Translation gives CASSVAGGLGLTTGELFF. Full variable domain (missing parts from reference TRBV9 and TRBJ2-2): DSGVTQTPKHLITATGQRVTLRCSPRSGDLSVYWYQQSLDQGLQFLIQYYNGEERAKGNILERFSAQQFPDLHSELNLSSLELGDSALYFCASSVAGGLGLTTGELFFGEGSRLTVL.

This chain links TRBV13 with TRBJ2-1, with 9 bases identical to TRBD1. Germline CDR1 PRHDT, CDR2 FYEKMQ (reference sequence). The CDR3 is 13 amino acids. Trimming at V came to 4 bases and at J to 8 bases, leaving 3 bases not matched to a gene. CDR3 residues: CASSSDRGDEQFF. CDR3 DNA sequence: TGTGCCAGCAGCTCGGACAGGGGCGATGAGCAGTTCTTC.

The genes are TRBV2 and TRBJ1-1, with TRBD1 identical over 8 bases. The CDR3 is made up of 14 amino acids. The germline gives CDR1 SNHLY, CDR2 FYNNEI. The V and J ends lost 9 bases and 4 bases, in that order; junction bases with no gene match: 10. The CDR3 DNA sequence: TGTGCCAGAGCCTTAGAACAGGGGGTCACTGAAGCTTTCTTT. Its translation: CARALEQGVTEAFF.

The chain has TRBV12-5 and TRBJ1-3; 8 nucleotides match TRBD1. V was clipped by 4 bases and J by 4 bases; unmatched bases: 3. Per the germline V gene, CDR1 is LGHNT and CDR2 is FRNRAP. The length of the CDR3 is 14 residues. The chain's CDR3 is CASGSTGVGNTIYF. Written as DNA, the CDR3 is TGTGCTAGTGGTTCGACAGGGGTCGGAAACACCATATATTTT.

The rearrangement joins TRBV7-2 to TRBJ1-5, with D possibly being TRBD1 (5 bases). The CDR3 has 15 amino acids. The V end was cut by 1 base, the J end by 4 bases, with 11 bases between. The germline CDR1 and CDR2 sequences are SGHTA and FQGNSA. This chain's CDR3 is CASSLGGEGNQPQHF. The CDR3 DNA reads as TGTGCCAGCAGCTTAGGGGGGGAGGGGAATCAGCCCCAGCATTTT.

This chain links TRBV2 with TRBJ2-7; 11 nucleotides match TRBD2. V gave up 6 bases and J gave up 1 base; unmatched junction bases: 2. Per the germline V gene, CDR1 is SNHLY and CDR2 is FYNNEI. This CDR3 has 14 residues. The CDR3 here is CASRGTSGSYEQYF. The CDR3 DNA follows: TGTGCCAGCAGAGGGACTAGCGGATCCTACGAGCAGTACTTC.

The J gene is TRBJ2-3, the V gene TRBV10-3; 10 bases align to TRBD2. V shed 3 bases, J shed 2 bases, and the junction held 2 bases outside the gene matches. Germline V gene data show CDR1 as ENHRY and CDR2 as SYGVKD. This CDR3 comprises 15 residues. The CDR3 is CAISELAGNTDTQYF. DNA of the CDR3: TGTGCCATCAGTGAACTAGCGGGAAACACAGATACGCAGTATTTT.

The V call is TRBV24-1, the J call TRBJ2-3; 8 bases align to TRBD2. CDR1 is KGHDR and CDR2 is SFDVKD in the germline V gene. This CDR3 is 15 amino acids long. The V gene end was trimmed by 5 bases and the J gene end by 2 bases; junction bases not matched to a gene: 5. In DNA form, the CDR3 reads TGTGCCACCAGTGGGGGTAGCGGGATCACAGATACGCAGTATTTT. Translation: CATSGGSGITDTQYF.

The rearrangement links TRBV30 to TRBJ1-2, with D tentatively TRBD1 (5 bases). V lost 1 base to trimming and J lost 0 bases, with 15 bases between them. The germline V gene has CDR1 GTSNPN and CDR2 SVGIG (reference sequence). The CDR3 is made up of 16 amino acids. CDR3 bases: TGTGCCTGGAGTGCAGCAGGGCACCCCTCTAACTATGGCTACACCTTC. As protein: CAWSAAGHPSNYGYTF.

The chain uses TRBV6-1 and TRBJ1-5; tentative D call: TRBD1 (6 bases). Germline V gene sequence: CDR1 MNHNS, CDR2 SASEGT. The CDR3 is 14 residues long. Trimming left V 2 bases short and J 3 bases short, with 8 bases between. The DNA of the CDR3 is TGTGCCAGCAGTGAATACAGGGACAATCAGCCCCAGCATTTT. Translating it yields CASSEYRDNQPQHF.